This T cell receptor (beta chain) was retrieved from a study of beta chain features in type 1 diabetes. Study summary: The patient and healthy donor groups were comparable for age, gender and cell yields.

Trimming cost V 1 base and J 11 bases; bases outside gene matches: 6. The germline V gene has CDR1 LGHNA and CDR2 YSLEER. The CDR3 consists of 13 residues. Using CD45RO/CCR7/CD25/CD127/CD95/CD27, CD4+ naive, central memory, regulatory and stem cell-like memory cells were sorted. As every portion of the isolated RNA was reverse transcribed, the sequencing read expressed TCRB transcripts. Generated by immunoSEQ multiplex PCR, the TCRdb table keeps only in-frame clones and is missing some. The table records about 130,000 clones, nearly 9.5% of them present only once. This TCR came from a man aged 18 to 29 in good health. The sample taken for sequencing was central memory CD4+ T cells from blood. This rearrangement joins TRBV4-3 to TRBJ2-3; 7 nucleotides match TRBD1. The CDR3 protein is CASSQGAAGGQYF. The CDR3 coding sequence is TGCGCCAGCAGCCAAGGTGCGGCAGGGGGGCAGTATTTT.